The 25 T cell receptor beta chains in this list originate from one sample, sequenced in a study of shared clonotypes between healthy human individuals. Clones were sequenced by immunoSEQ multiplex PCR, and TCRdb holds only the in-frame ones, with some missing. The sample holds some 900,000 clones, about three quarters seen once. Sequencing was performed on memory CD4+ T cells sorted from blood. Subset in this sample: CD45RA-negative fraction. These receptors originate from a young man in good health.

The chain uses TRBV11-3 and TRBJ1-1; D gene uncertain. Germline assignment: CDR1 SGHNT and CDR2 YENEEA. V was shortened by 1 base and J by 1 base, with 16 bases between the two germline ends. The CDR3 runs 17 residues. For the CDR3, the DNA is TGTGCCAGCAGCTTAGGAGCCTTTGTTGGGGAGAACACTGAAGCTTTCTTT. Its protein is CASSLGAFVGENTEAFF.

V gene TRBV6-6 combines with J gene TRBJ2-7, with a weak D call TRBD1 (6 bases). Between the trimmed V and J ends, which lost 6 bases and 3 bases, there was a span of 18 bases. The CDR3 sequence is 15 residues long. CDR1 and CDR2 from the germline V gene are MNHNY and SVGAGI (reference sequence). CDR3 residues: CASSPAPGADYEQYF. The CDR3 nucleotides read TGTGCCAGCAGCCCCGCCCCAGGGGCTGACTACGAGCAGTACTTC.

This clone was seen a few times. Other DNA sequences in this specimen translate into the identical CDR3. The V call is TRBV2, the J call TRBJ2-3; no reliable D call. Germline V gene lookup returns CDR1 SNHLY and CDR2 FYNNEI. The CDR3 consists of 12 residues. The V end was cut by 5 bases, the J end by 0 bases, with 3 bases between. CDR3 residues: CASSYSTDTQYF. The DNA for the CDR3 is TGTGCCAGCAGTTATAGCACAGATACGCAGTATTTT.

The chain combines TRBV7-2 with TRBJ2-1; D unclear. The length of the CDR3 is 15 residues. Looked up from germline, CDR1 is SGHTA and CDR2 is FQGNSA. With 1 base removed from V and 1 base from J, the gap between germline ends came to 8 bases. CDR3 DNA sequence: TGTGCCAGCAGCTTAGACCTGGGGTCCTACAATGAGCAGTTCTTC. Its protein is CASSLDLGSYNEQFF.

The chain carries TRBV19 and TRBJ1-5; D uncertain. CDR1 LNHDA and CDR2 SQIVND come from the germline V gene (reference sequence). V dropped 5 bases and J dropped 5 bases, with 7 bases sitting between them. The CDR3 sequence is 12 residues long. The CDR3 is CASSFNDQPQHF. In DNA form, the CDR3 reads TGTGCCAGTAGTTTTAATGATCAGCCCCAGCATTTT.

This chain links TRBV15 with TRBJ1-1; D unclear. The germline V and J ends were trimmed by 0 bases and 10 bases, with 12 bases remaining between them. Germline V gene sequence: CDR1 LNHNV, CDR2 YYDKDF (reference sequence). The CDR3 covers 13 residues. CDR3 residues: CATSREGGLGAFF. DNA for the CDR3: TGTGCCACCAGCAGAGAAGGCGGGCTGGGAGCTTTCTTT.

A note on this clone: Other DNA sequences in the sample encode the same CDR3. V gene TRBV5-1 combines with J gene TRBJ2-2; D is perhaps TRBD1 (5 bases). V was cut by 0 bases and J by 5 bases, with 11 bases left in between. Looked up from germline, CDR1 is SGHRS and CDR2 is YFSETQ. The CDR3 totals 15 residues. The CDR3 DNA reads TGCGCCAGCAGCTTGGTTCAGGGTCGGACCGGGGAGCTGTTTTTT. Amino acids: CASSLVQGRTGELFF.

The rearrangement links TRBV5-4 to TRBJ2-1; the D is unclear. This CDR3 is 13 amino acids long. V was pared by 2 bases and J by 3 bases, with 6 bases between. Germline values: CDR1 SGHNT, CDR2 YYREEE (reference sequence). CDR3 nucleotide sequence: TGTGCCAGCAGCTTAACTAACTACAATGAGCAGTTCTTC. Translated: CASSLTNYNEQFF.

This chain joins TRBV5-1 and TRBJ1-4; 7 bases are shared with TRBD1. Germline-derived CDR1 and CDR2 are SGHRS and YFSETQ. The CDR3 length is 16 residues. V was pared by 6 bases and J by 3 bases, with 11 bases of the junction left unmatched. The CDR3: CASTETGSVSNEKLFF. The CDR3 DNA is TGCGCCAGCACCGAGACAGGGTCCGTCTCTAATGAAAAACTGTTTTTT.

The rearrangement joins TRBV10-2 to TRBJ2-1; 10 nucleotides line up with TRBD2. Per germline, CDR1 WSHSY and CDR2 SAAADI. The junction had 7 bases not matched to a gene; V was cut back by 2 bases and J by 9 bases. CDR3 size: 15 residues. This CDR3 reads CASSEEAGGHVEQFF. DNA of the CDR3: TGCGCCAGCAGTGAGGAAGCGGGGGGGCATGTTGAGCAGTTCTTC.

This clone was counted between two and nine times. V gene TRBV30 combines with J gene TRBJ1-5; tentatively, D is TRBD1 (5 bases). The germline V gene encodes CDR1 GTSNPN and CDR2 SVGIG (reference sequence). The CDR3 extends over 12 amino acids. Trimming stripped 2 bases from V and 6 bases from J, with 8 bases between. The CDR3 coding sequence is TGTGCCTGGAGTTCGGGGGTTCAGCCCCAGCATTTT. Translating it yields CAWSSGVQPQHF.

The V and J genes are TRBV5-5 and TRBJ1-3; D gene unclear. This CDR3 region has 14 residues. The V gene's germline CDR1 is SGHKS and CDR2 YYEKEE (reference sequence). The V end was cut by 2 bases, the J end by 0 bases, with 6 bases between. CDR3 protein: CASSLWGSGNTIYF. CDR3 coding DNA: TGTGCCAGCAGCTTATGGGGCTCTGGAAACACCATATATTTT.

The chain recombines TRBV11-2 with TRBJ2-1; D not resolved. The CDR3 contains 14 residues. With 0 bases removed from V and 5 bases from J, the gap between germline ends came to 8 bases. From germline, CDR1 is SGHAT and CDR2 FQNNGV. The CDR3: CASSLDRPDNEQFF. The CDR3 bases are TGTGCCAGCAGCTTAGATCGGCCTGACAATGAGCAGTTCTTC.

The gene calls are TRBV9 and TRBJ2-3; 14 bases agree with TRBD2. The CDR3 is 18 residues long. CDR1 is SGDLS and CDR2 is YYNGEE in the germline V gene. Unmatched junction bases numbered 10, after V lost 1 base and J lost 6 bases. The CDR3 sequence: CASSVKGGLAGAKDTQYF. The CDR3 DNA sequence: TGTGCCAGCAGCGTAAAGGGGGGACTAGCGGGAGCAAAGGATACGCAGTATTTT.

The V gene is TRBV2, the J gene TRBJ2-7; possible D gene TRBD1, 5 bases. CDR3 size: 12 residues. CDR1 SNHLY and CDR2 FYNNEI come from the germline V gene. The ends were cut back, 6 bases at V and 6 bases at J, with 12 bases in the middle. CDR3 in DNA: TGTGCCAGCAGGGCCAGGGTCGGCGAGCAGTACTTC. Its protein is CASRARVGEQYF.

The chain joins TRBV14 to TRBJ1-6, with D maybe TRBD1 (5 bases). From germline, CDR1 is SGHDN and CDR2 FVKESK. The CDR3 has 13 residues. The germline V and J ends were trimmed by 3 bases and 9 bases, with 9 bases remaining between them. The CDR3 loop reads CASSQRGTSPLHF. As DNA, the CDR3 is TGTGCCAGCAGCCAGAGGGGAACTTCACCCCTCCACTTT. Full variable domain (outside the CDR3, taken from reference TRBV14 and TRBJ1-6): EAGVTQFPSHSVIEKGQTVTLRCDPISGHDNLYWYRRVMGKEIKFLLHFVKESKQDESGMPNNRFLAERTGGTYSTLKVQPAELEDSGVYFCASSQRGTSPLHFGNGTRLTVT.

The V call is TRBV7-8, the J call TRBJ2-3, with 7 bases fitting TRBD2. The CDR3 loop spans 16 amino acids. V dropped 7 bases and J dropped 2; count of bases not matched to a gene: 12. In germline, CDR1 is SGHVS, CDR2 FQNEAQ. CDR3 sequence reads: CASTALGTINTDTQYF. CDR3 bases: TGTGCCAGCACCGCGTTAGGGACTATCAACACAGATACGCAGTATTTT. Drawing the rest from reference TRBV7-8 and TRBJ2-3, the complete variable domain is GAGVSQSPRYKVAKRGQDVALRCDPISGHVSLFWYQQALGQGPEFLTYFQNEAQLDKSGLPSDRFFAERPEGSVSTLKIQRTQQEDSAVYLCASTALGTINTDTQYFGPGTRLTVL.

This clone was detected many times. Other DNA sequences in the sample encode the same CDR3. The CDR3 loop is CAWRGQSNQPQHF. The CDR3 DNA follows: TGTGCCTGGAGAGGGCAGAGCAATCAGCCCCAGCATTTT. The V and J genes are TRBV30 and TRBJ1-5; D unresolved. The germline V and J ends were trimmed by 3 bases and 1 base, with 7 bases remaining between them. This CDR3 spans 13 amino acids. CDR1 and CDR2 (germline): GTSNPN, SVGIG (reference sequence).

The chain is built from TRBV5-1 and TRBJ2-7; TRBD1 agrees at 8 bases. The CDR3 runs 15 residues. V shed 0 bases and J 6 bases; nucleotides not matched to a gene: 8. Germline values: CDR1 SGHRS, CDR2 YFSETQ. In DNA form, the CDR3 reads TGCGCCAGCAGCTTGGTGGCAGGGGGCTCCATCGAGCAGTACTTC. It translates to CASSLVAGGSIEQYF.

J is TRBJ1-6 and V is TRBV15; D is undetermined. From germline, CDR1 is LNHNV and CDR2 YYDKDF (reference sequence). Between the trimmed V and J ends, which lost 1 base and 6 bases, there was a span of 1 base. The CDR3 totals 12 residues. The CDR3 DNA reads TGTGCCACCAGCAGAGCTAATTCACCCCTCCACTTT. Amino acids: CATSRANSPLHF.

The chain has TRBV10-2 and TRBJ2-1, with D tentatively TRBD1 or TRBD2 (6 bases each). Trimming removed 0 bases from V and 8 bases from J, with 14 bases in between. Per germline, CDR1 WSHSY and CDR2 SAAADI. The CDR3 extends over 15 amino acids. The CDR3 here is CASSESGVRGDEQFF. DNA of the CDR3: TGCGCCAGCAGTGAGTCCGGGGTTAGGGGGGATGAGCAGTTCTTC.

The V and J genes are TRBV19 and TRBJ1-1, with 8 positions matching TRBD1. The J segment lost 1 base and the V segment lost 6 bases, leaving 4 bases of the junction unmatched. Germline V gene lookup returns CDR1 LNHDA and CDR2 SQIVND (reference sequence). The CDR3 has 14 residues. This chain's CDR3 is CASSNRGENTEAFF. Written as DNA, the CDR3 is TGTGCCAGTAGCAACAGGGGGGAGAACACTGAAGCTTTCTTT.

Points on this clone: The junction departs from germline at one end; a sequencing error may be responsible. Other DNA sequences of this sample code for an identical CDR3. The chain has TRBV10-2 and TRBJ2-7; D not certain. The CDR3 is made up of 11 amino acids. Germline assignment: CDR1 WSHSY and CDR2 SAAADI. CDR3 nucleotides: TGCGCCAGCAGCGAGTCGAACGAGCAGTACTTC. Translating it yields CASSESNEQYF.

The count of this clone is one. The chain uses TRBV6-1 and TRBJ1-5, with TRBD1 as a possible D gene (6 bases). Deletions cut 1 base from V and 7 bases from J, with 11 bases between. CDR3 length: 14 amino acids. In germline, CDR1 is MNHNS, CDR2 SASEGT. CDR3: CASSEGRGAQPQHF. The DNA for the CDR3 is TGTGCCAGCAGTGAAGGTCGGGGGGCCCAGCCCCAGCATTTT.

A single count supports this clone. This chain joins TRBV11-2 and TRBJ2-1; no reliable D call. Germline V gene lookup returns CDR1 SGHAT and CDR2 FQNNGV. V was cut by 5 bases and J by 0 bases, with 11 bases left in between. This CDR3 contains 15 residues. The CDR3 loop reads CASSPRGSSYNEQFF. Here the CDR3 DNA reads TGTGCCAGCAGCCCCCGAGGAAGCTCCTACAATGAGCAGTTCTTC.